This entry lists 27 T cell receptor beta chains sequenced from one sample in a study of blood T cell repertoires in COVID-19. Clones were sequenced by immunoSEQ multiplex PCR, and TCRdb holds only the in-frame ones, with some missing. Here the sample spans some 200,000 clones, approximately 80% being singletons. Sequenced sample: PBMCs or T cells enriched from blood (not recorded which). The receptors stem from a middle-aged woman with acute COVID-19.

V gene TRBV7-8 combines with J gene TRBJ1-2, with a weak D call TRBD1 (5 bases). Germline values: CDR1 SGHVS, CDR2 FQNEAQ. The CDR3 spans 17 residues. Trimming removed 2 bases from V and 4 bases from J, with 20 bases in between. The CDR3 spells CASSLRSETGYTYGYTF. For the CDR3, the DNA is TGTGCCAGCAGCTTAAGGTCAGAAACAGGATATACCTATGGCTACACCTTC.

In its sample, this clone was seen once. The V and J genes are TRBV18 and TRBJ1-6; the D is unclear. Germline assignment: CDR1 KGHSH and CDR2 LQKENI. Trimming took 0 bases from V and 7 from J, leaving 13 bases between them. This CDR3 comprises 16 residues. CDR3 protein: CASSPPVAGQNSPLHF. In DNA, the CDR3 is TGTGCCAGCTCACCACCGGTGGCAGGTCAAAATTCACCCCTCCACTTT.

The chain uses TRBV5-6 and TRBJ1-3; D is undetermined. Germline-derived CDR1 and CDR2 are SGHDT and YYEEEE. V dropped 2 bases and J dropped 4 bases, with 22 bases sitting between them. This CDR3 contains 18 residues. The CDR3 DNA sequence: TGTGCCAGCAGCTTTATGCCGGCGGGAAGAGTTACCGGAAACACCATATATTTT. It yields the protein CASSFMPAGRVTGNTIYF.

This chain links TRBV6-2 or TRBV6-3 with TRBJ1-5; 7 positions match TRBD1. V trimming: 2 bases; J trimming: 5 bases; junction bases outside the gene matches: 9. CDR3 length equals 16 residues. CDR1 is MNHEY and CDR2 is SVGEGT in the germline V gene. CDR3: CASSYNIGQGDQPQHF. In nucleotides, the CDR3 is TGTGCCAGCAGTTACAATATAGGGCAGGGGGATCAGCCCCAGCATTTT.

This chain connects TRBV4-1 to TRBJ2-3; 9 nucleotides agree with TRBD1. Per the germline V gene, CDR1 is MGHRA and CDR2 is YSYEKL. CDR3 length: 15 amino acids. Trimming removed 4 bases from V and 4 bases from J; junction bases left unmatched: 6. The CDR3 is CASSPGTGIPDTQYF. The CDR3, as DNA: TGCGCCAGCAGCCCAGGGACAGGGATTCCAGATACGCAGTATTTT.

The J gene is TRBJ1-4, the V gene TRBV19; D is undetermined. The CDR3 is made up of 15 amino acids. The ends were cut back, 5 bases at V and 0 bases at J, with 10 bases in the middle. Germline V gene lookup returns CDR1 LNHDA and CDR2 SQIVND (reference sequence). The DNA of the CDR3 is TGTGCCAGTAGTCCCTTGGCGGCAACTAATGAAAAACTGTTTTTT. Translating gives CASSPLAATNEKLFF.

This clone appeared once. V and J are TRBV19 and TRBJ1-5; D unclear. CDR3 length: 14 residues. The germline V gene encodes CDR1 LNHDA and CDR2 SQIVND (reference sequence). V was pared by 6 bases and J by 6 bases, with 15 bases between. Here the CDR3 DNA reads TGTGCCAGTAGACCCCCTCAGTGGTCTCAGCCCCAGCATTTT. Its translation is CASRPPQWSQPQHF.

The chain has TRBV6-5 and TRBJ1-5; D unresolved. This CDR3 contains 15 residues. Germline values: CDR1 MNHEY, CDR2 SVGAGI. The V gene lost 6 bases and the J gene lost 0 bases, with 12 bases spanning the gap. CDR3: CASSPQVHSNQPQHF. The DNA for the CDR3 is TGTGCCAGCAGCCCCCAGGTCCATAGCAATCAGCCCCAGCATTTT.

The chain joins TRBV28 to TRBJ2-3, with D tentatively TRBD1 (6 bases). Trimming cost V 6 bases and J 4 bases, with 14 bases left between them. Germline V gene sequence: CDR1 MDHEN, CDR2 SYDVKM. The CDR3 has 14 amino acids. DNA of the CDR3: TGTGCCAGCAGACTACAGGGTTTCCCAGATACGCAGTATTTT. Translated: CASRLQGFPDTQYF. Complete variable domain (other parts from reference TRBV28 and TRBJ2-3): DVKVTQSSRYLVKRTGEKVFLECVQDMDHENMFWYRQDPGLGLRLIYFSYDVKMKEKGDIPEGYSVSREKKERFSLILESASTNQTSMYLCASRLQGFPDTQYFGPGTRLTVL.

The chain recombines TRBV3-1 (or the pseudogene TRBV3-2) with TRBJ1-4; 8 nucleotides match TRBD1. V was clipped by 2 bases and J by 8 bases; unmatched bases: 7. Germline values: CDR1 LGHDT, CDR2 YNNKEL (reference sequence). CDR3 size: 15 residues. The CDR3 nucleotides read TGTGCCAGCAGCCAAACGACAGGGGCGGGGGAAAAACTGTTTTTT. It encodes CASSQTTGAGEKLFF.

The genes are TRBV3-1 (or the pseudogene TRBV3-2) and TRBJ2-5, with 11 bases fitting TRBD2. The V segment lost 4 bases and the J segment 0 bases; nucleotides outside the gene matches: 4. The CDR3 length is 16 residues. Germline lookup yields CDR1 LGHDT and CDR2 YNNKEL (reference sequence). CDR3 protein: CASSLGLAGHQETQYF. CDR3 nucleotide sequence: TGTGCCAGCAGCCTCGGACTAGCGGGCCACCAAGAGACCCAGTACTTC.

This clone has only a few counts. This chain links TRBV7-3 with TRBJ1-1; D is unresolved. Trimming stripped 1 base from V and 1 base from J, with 7 bases between. Germline V gene lookup returns CDR1 SGHTA and CDR2 FQGTGA. This CDR3 contains 14 residues. The chain's CDR3 is CASSLNLGNTEAFF. The CDR3 DNA is TGTGCCAGCAGCTTAAATCTCGGGAACACTGAAGCTTTCTTT.

The chain recombines TRBV6-5 with TRBJ1-4; tentative D call: TRBD1 (6 bases). The germline gives CDR1 MNHEY, CDR2 SVGAGI. V gave up 6 bases and J gave up 13 bases, with 18 bases separating them. The CDR3 runs to 13 residues. As DNA, the CDR3 is TGTGCCAGCAGGCCTGGGGGCAGGGAGGGACTGTTTTTT. Its translation is CASRPGGREGLFF.

The gene calls are TRBV7-2 and TRBJ1-2, with 7 nucleotides matching TRBD1. Germline V gives CDR1 SGHTA, CDR2 FQGNSA. The CDR3 totals 16 residues. V was clipped by 1 base and J by 4 bases; unmatched bases: 9. CDR3 amino acids: CASSLVGGQSRYGYTF. Written as DNA, the CDR3 is TGTGCCAGCAGCTTAGTTGGGGGACAGTCTCGCTATGGCTACACCTTC.

The chain joins TRBV18 to TRBJ1-1; possible D gene TRBD1, 6 bases. The germline V gene encodes CDR1 KGHSH and CDR2 LQKENI. The CDR3 runs to 15 residues. Between the trimmed V and J ends, which lost 3 bases and 4 bases, there was a span of 15 bases. Here the CDR3 reads CASSPPTGRATEAFF. The CDR3 coding sequence is TGTGCCAGCTCACCCCCTACAGGGAGGGCCACTGAAGCTTTCTTT.

Here the CDR3 DNA reads TGTGCCAGCAGTTTTCAGGACTTGAGCACAGATACGCAGTATTTT. It specifies CASSFQDLSTDTQYF. The chain uses TRBV27 and TRBJ2-3, with D perhaps matching TRBD2 (5 bases). Trimming stripped 3 bases from V and 0 bases from J, with 10 bases between. The CDR3 runs to 15 residues. Germline CDR1 MNHEY, CDR2 SMNVEV (reference sequence).

This CDR3 reads CAWSGGNGNNQPQHF. The CDR3 DNA reads as TGTGCCTGGAGTGGAGGGAATGGTAACAATCAGCCCCAGCATTTT. The chain is built from TRBV30 and TRBJ1-5; D gene ambiguous. Per germline, CDR1 GTSNPN and CDR2 SVGIG (reference sequence). There are 15 residues in the CDR3. V lost 1 base to trimming and J lost 3 bases, with 13 bases between them.

The chain recombines TRBV6-4 with TRBJ2-1; 9 bases match TRBD2. With V trimmed by 0 bases and J by 8 bases, 5 bases remained unmatched. Per the germline V gene, CDR1 is MRHNA and CDR2 is SNTAGT. The CDR3 spans 15 residues. CDR3 residues: CASSDSVAGVDEQFF. The CDR3 nucleotides read TGTGCCAGCAGTGACTCGGTAGCGGGAGTCGATGAGCAGTTCTTC.

The genes are TRBV18 and TRBJ1-1; D gene uncertain. The CDR3 is 13 amino acids. In germline, CDR1 is KGHSH, CDR2 LQKENI. Trimming stripped 6 bases from V and 1 base from J, with 9 bases between. CDR3 nucleotides: TGTGCCAGCTCGGCCTCTCCGAACACTGAAGCTTTCTTT. It is translated as CASSASPNTEAFF.

The chain uses TRBV5-1 and TRBJ2-2; D may be TRBD2 (6 bases). The germline V and J ends were trimmed by 0 bases and 5 bases, with 23 bases remaining between them. Germline CDR1 is SGHRS and CDR2 is YFSETQ. This CDR3 region has 19 residues. The DNA of the CDR3 is TGCGCCAGCAGCTTGGATCGTTTGGCTGCGCTAGCGTCGACCGGGGAGCTGTTTTTT. It encodes CASSLDRLAALASTGELFF.

The V gene is TRBV27, the J gene TRBJ2-7, with 8 bases identical to TRBD2. Germline CDR1 MNHEY, CDR2 SMNVEV (reference sequence). With 6 bases clipped from V and 3 bases from J, the junction kept 10 bases outside the gene matches. The CDR3 is 15 amino acids. The DNA of the CDR3 is TGTGCCAGCAGCCAGTCTAGCGGGTCAGGCTACGAGCAGTACTTC. Translating gives CASSQSSGSGYEQYF.

V is TRBV23-1 and J is TRBJ2-1; possibly TRBD1 for D (6 bases). Being an ORF, TRBV23-1 has a function that is uncertain. The CDR3 contains 14 residues. Between the trimmed V and J ends, which lost 10 bases and 6 bases, there was a span of 19 bases. DNA for the CDR3: TGCGCCATCCCAAGACCGGGACACCTCAATGAGCAGTTCTTC. This encodes CAIPRPGHLNEQFF.

As concerns this clone: Other DNA sequences from this sample encode an identical CDR3 as well. The CDR3 spells CSASGDQPQHF. The CDR3 DNA is TGCAGTGCTTCAGGGGATCAGCCCCAGCATTTT. The chain carries TRBV20-1 and TRBJ1-5; perhaps TRBD1 as D (6 bases). The CDR3 contains 11 residues. Germline CDR1 is DFQATT and CDR2 is SNEGSKA (reference sequence). V was trimmed by 5 bases and J by 5 bases, leaving 7 bases between them.

V gene TRBV10-2 combines with J gene TRBJ1-2; D perhaps matches TRBD1 (6 bases). The V gene lost 0 bases and the J gene lost 3 bases, with 8 bases spanning the gap. Germline CDR1 is WSHSY and CDR2 is SAAADI. The CDR3 runs 14 residues. Written as DNA, the CDR3 is TGCGCCAGCAGTGAGTCTCAGGGGTACTATGGCTACACCTTC. Encoded protein: CASSESQGYYGYTF.

The J gene is TRBJ1-3, the V gene TRBV12-3 or TRBV12-4; D not resolved. The CDR3 extends over 13 amino acids. Trimming removed 6 bases from V and 3 bases from J, with 9 bases in between. The CDR3 DNA follows: TGTGCCAGCAGCACAGATGGTGGAAACACCATATATTTT. Amino acids: CASSTDGGNTIYF.

This clone came up a few times. This chain links TRBV15 with TRBJ1-5; TRBD1 aligns across 7 bases. Germline trimming cut 5 bases from V and 7 bases from J; bases unmatched to any gene: 8. CDR1 is LNHNV, CDR2 YYDKDF, per germline (reference sequence). The CDR3 extends over 14 amino acids. DNA of the CDR3: TGTGCCACCAGCGGAGGGGGCGCAAGGCAGCCCCAGCATTTT. Protein sequence: CATSGGGARQPQHF.

V usage is TRBV10-3 and J usage is TRBJ1-5, with 9 bases identical to TRBD1. This CDR3 spans 15 amino acids. The V and J ends lost 6 bases and 0 bases, in that order; junction bases with no gene match: 3. Germline lookup yields CDR1 ENHRY and CDR2 SYGVKD. CDR3 amino acids: CAISGGQGSNQPQHF. The CDR3 DNA sequence: TGTGCCATCAGCGGGGGACAGGGTAGCAATCAGCCCCAGCATTTT.